The clone carrying this T cell receptor (beta chain) was counted many times. Antigen: not known. These data originate in a study of molecular identifiers for immune sequencing clone quantification. General observations from the study: Underestimation of highly expanded clone sizes could arise where identical TCR molecules share a barcode. For effector cells, clones above 20 RNA copies held over 97% of molecules; for naive cells, under 1%. Spiked Jurkat TCR RNA from one cell was reportedly detectable among around 960,000 naive cells.

MiXCR, applied by TCRdb to the PCR reads, yields one record per CDR3 protein. The sample consists of about 36,000 distinct CDR3 sequences, less than 20% of them appearing once. The CDR3 length is 12 residues. Germline loops: CDR1 SQVTM, CDR2 ANQGSEA. V was pared by 5 bases and J by 6 bases, with 4 bases of the junction left unmatched. Researchers sorted naive CD8 T cells as cells that were CD8+CD4-CCR7+CD45RA+. The chain links TRBV29-1 to TRBJ2-7, with TRBD1 matching over 10 bases. This clonotype was sampled from a human donor in good health. Some libraries in this study had Jurkat cell RNA spiked in. Sample: naive CD8+ T cells from blood, with Jurkat cell RNA spiked in. The subset here: FACS-sorted CD8+CD4-CCR7+CD45RA+ naive T cells. The CDR3 loop reads CSVRTGGLEQYF. In DNA, the CDR3 is TGCAGCGTTCGGACAGGGGGTCTCGAGCAGTACTTC.